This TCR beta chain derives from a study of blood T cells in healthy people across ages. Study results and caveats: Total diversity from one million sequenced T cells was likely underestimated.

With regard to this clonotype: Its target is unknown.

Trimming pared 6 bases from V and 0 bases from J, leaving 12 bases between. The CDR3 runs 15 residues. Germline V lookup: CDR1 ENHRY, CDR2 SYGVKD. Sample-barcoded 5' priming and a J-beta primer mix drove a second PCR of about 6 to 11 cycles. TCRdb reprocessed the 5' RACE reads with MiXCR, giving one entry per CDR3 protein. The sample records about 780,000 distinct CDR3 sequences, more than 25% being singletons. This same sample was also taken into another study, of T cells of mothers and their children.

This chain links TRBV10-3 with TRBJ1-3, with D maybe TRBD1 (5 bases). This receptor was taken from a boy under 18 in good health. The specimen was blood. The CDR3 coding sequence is TGTGCCATCAGCGGGGACCTAAGCTCTGGAAACACCATATATTTT. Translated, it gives CAISGDLSSGNTIYF.